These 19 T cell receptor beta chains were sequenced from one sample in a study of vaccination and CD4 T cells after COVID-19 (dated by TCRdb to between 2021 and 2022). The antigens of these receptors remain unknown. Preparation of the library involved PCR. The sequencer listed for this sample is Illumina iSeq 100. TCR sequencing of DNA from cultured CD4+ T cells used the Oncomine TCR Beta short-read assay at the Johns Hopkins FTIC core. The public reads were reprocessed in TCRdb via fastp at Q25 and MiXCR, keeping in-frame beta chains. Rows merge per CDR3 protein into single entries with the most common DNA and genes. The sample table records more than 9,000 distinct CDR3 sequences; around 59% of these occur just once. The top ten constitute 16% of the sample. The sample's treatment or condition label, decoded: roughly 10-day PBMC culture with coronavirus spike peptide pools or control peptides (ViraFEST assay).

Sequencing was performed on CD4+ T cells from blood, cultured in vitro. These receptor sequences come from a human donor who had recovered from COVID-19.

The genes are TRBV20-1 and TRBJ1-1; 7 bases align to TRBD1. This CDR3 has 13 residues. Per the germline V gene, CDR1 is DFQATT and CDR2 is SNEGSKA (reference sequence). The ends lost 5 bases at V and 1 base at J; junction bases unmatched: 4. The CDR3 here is CSAGGQSNTEAFF. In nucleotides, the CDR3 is TGCAGTGCTGGGGGACAGTCGAACACTGAAGCTTTCTTT.

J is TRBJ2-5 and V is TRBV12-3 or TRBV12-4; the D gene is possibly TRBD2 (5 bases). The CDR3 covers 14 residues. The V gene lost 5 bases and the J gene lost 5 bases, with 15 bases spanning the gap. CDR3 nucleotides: TGTGCCAGCAGTCCACGGCCGGGGTGGGAGACCCAGTACTTC. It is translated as CASSPRPGWETQYF.

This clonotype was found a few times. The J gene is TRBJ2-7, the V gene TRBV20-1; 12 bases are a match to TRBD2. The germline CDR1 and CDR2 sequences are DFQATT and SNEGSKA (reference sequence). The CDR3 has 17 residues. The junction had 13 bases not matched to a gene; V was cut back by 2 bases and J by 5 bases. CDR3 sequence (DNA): TGCAGTGCTAGACGCCTAGCGGGAGGGCCCTCTTGGAACGAGCAGTACTTC. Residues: CSARRLAGGPSWNEQYF.

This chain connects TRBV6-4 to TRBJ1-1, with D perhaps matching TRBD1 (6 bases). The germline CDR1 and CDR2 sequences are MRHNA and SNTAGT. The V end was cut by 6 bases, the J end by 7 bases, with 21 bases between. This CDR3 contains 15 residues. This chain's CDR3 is CASRDTGGGAGEAFF. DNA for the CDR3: TGTGCCAGCAGGGACACCGGCGGGGGGGCGGGTGAAGCTTTCTTT.

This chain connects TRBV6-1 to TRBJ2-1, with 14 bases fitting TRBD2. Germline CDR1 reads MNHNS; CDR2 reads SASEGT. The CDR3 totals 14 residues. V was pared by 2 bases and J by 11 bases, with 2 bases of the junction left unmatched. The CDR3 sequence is CASSERTSGRKQFF. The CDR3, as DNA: TGTGCCAGCAGTGAAAGGACTAGCGGGAGGAAGCAGTTCTTC.

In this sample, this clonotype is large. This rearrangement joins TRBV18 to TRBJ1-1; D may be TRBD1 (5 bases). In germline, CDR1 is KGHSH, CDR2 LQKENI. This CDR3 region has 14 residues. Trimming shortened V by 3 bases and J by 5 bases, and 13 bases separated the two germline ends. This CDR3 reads CASSPTGRGTEAFF. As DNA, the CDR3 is TGTGCCAGCTCACCTACGGGACGAGGAACTGAAGCTTTCTTT.

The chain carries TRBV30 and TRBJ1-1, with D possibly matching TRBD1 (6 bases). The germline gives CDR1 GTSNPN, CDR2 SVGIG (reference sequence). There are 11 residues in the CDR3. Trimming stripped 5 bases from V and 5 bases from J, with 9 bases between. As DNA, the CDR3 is TGTGCCTGGGTTGGACAGACTGAAGCTTTCTTT. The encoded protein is CAWVGQTEAFF.

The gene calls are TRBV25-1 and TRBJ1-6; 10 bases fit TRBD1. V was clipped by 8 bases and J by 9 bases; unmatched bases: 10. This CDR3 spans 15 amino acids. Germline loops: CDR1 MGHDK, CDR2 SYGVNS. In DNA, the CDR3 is TGTGCCAGCTCCGACCCGACAGGGGGCCGTTCACCCCTCCACTTT. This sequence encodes CASSDPTGGRSPLHF.

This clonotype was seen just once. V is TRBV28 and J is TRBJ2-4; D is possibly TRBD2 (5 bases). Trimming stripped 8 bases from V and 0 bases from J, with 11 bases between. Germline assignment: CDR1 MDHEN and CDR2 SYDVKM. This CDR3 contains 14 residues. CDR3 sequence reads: CASGVGGAKNIQYF. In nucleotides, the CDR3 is TGTGCCAGCGGAGTAGGAGGAGCCAAAAACATTCAGTACTTC.

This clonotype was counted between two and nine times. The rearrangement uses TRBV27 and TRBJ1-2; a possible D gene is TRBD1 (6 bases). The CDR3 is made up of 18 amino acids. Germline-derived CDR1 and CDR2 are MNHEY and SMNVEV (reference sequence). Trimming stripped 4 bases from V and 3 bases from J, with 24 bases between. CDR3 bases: TGTGCCAGCAGTTCCCGCATACGTACAGGGAGCAAGTACTATGGCTACACCTTC. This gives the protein CASSSRIRTGSKYYGYTF.

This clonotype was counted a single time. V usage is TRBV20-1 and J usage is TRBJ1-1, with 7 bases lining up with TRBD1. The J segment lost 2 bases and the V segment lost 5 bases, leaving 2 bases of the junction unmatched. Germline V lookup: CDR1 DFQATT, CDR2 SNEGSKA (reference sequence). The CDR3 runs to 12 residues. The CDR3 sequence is CSADRVNTEAFF. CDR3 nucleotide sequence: TGCAGTGCTGACAGGGTTAACACTGAAGCTTTCTTT.

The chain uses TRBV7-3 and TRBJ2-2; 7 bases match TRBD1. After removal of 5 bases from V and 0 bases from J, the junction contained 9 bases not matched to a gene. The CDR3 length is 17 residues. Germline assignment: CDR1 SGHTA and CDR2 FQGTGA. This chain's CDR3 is CASSPTGTATNTGELFF. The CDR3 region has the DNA TGTGCCAGCAGCCCAACGGGGACAGCCACGAACACCGGGGAGCTGTTTTTT. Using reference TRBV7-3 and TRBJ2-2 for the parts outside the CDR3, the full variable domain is GAGVSQTPSNKVTEKGKYVELRCDPISGHTALYWYRQSLGQGPEFLIYFQGTGAADDSGLPNDRFFAVRPEGSVSTLKIQRTERGDSAVYLCASSPTGTATNTGELFFGEGSRLTVL.

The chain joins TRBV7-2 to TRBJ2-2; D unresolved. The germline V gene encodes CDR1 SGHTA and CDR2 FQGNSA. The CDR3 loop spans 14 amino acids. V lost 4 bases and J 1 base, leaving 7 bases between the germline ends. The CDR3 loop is CASSYWVNTGELFF. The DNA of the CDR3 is TGTGCCAGCAGCTATTGGGTGAACACCGGGGAGCTGTTTTTT.

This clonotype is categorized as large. The CDR3 reads CATSDPSGSSYNEQFF. The CDR3 DNA is TGTGCCACCAGTGACCCTAGCGGGAGCTCCTACAATGAGCAGTTCTTC. V is TRBV24-1 and J is TRBJ2-1; 10 bases agree with TRBD2. With V trimmed by 4 bases and J by 0 bases, 2 bases remained unmatched. Per the germline V gene, CDR1 is KGHDR and CDR2 is SFDVKD. This CDR3 region has 16 residues.

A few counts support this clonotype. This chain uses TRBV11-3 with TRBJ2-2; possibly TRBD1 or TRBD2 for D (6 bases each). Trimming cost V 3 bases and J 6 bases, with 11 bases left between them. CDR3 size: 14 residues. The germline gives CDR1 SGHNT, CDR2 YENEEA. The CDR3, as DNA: TGTGCCAGCAGCTTTTACAGGGAGGCCGGGGAGCTGTTTTTT. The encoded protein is CASSFYREAGELFF.

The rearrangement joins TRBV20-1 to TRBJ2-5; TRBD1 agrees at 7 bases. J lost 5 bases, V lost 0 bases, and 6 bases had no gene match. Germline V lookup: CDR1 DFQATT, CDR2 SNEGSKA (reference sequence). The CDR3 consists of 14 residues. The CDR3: CSAREQGVWETQYF. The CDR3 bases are TGCAGTGCTAGAGAGCAGGGGGTGTGGGAGACCCAGTACTTC.

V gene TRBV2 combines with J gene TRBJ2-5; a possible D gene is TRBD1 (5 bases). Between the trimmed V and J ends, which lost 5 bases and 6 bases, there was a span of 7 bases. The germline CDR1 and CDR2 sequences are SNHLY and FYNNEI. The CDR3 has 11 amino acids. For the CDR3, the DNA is TGTGCCAGCAGTCCGGACAAGACCCAGTACTTC. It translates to CASSPDKTQYF. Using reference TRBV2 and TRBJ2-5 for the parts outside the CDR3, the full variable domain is EPEVTQTPSHQVTQMGQEVILRCVPISNHLYFYWYRQILGQKVEFLVSFYNNEISEKSEIFDDQFSVERPDGSNFTLKIRSTKLEDSAMYFCASSPDKTQYFGPGTRLLVL.

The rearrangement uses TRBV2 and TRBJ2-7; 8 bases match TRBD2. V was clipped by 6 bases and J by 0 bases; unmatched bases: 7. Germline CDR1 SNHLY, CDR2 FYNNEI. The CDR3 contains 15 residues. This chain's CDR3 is CASRGASGFSYEQYF. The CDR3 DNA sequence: TGTGCCAGCAGGGGGGCTAGCGGGTTCTCCTACGAGCAGTACTTC.

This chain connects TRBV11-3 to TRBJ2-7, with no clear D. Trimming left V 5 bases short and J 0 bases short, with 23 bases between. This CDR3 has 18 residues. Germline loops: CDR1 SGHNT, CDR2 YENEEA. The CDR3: CASSPGLGFAQSSYEQYF. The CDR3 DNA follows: TGTGCCAGCAGCCCCGGGCTAGGGTTTGCCCAGAGCTCCTACGAGCAGTACTTC. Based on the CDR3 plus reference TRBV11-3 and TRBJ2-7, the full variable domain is EAGVVQSPRYKIIEKKQPVAFWCNPISGHNTLYWYLQNLGQGPELLIRYENEEAVDDSQLPKDRFSAERLKGVDSTLKIQPAELGDSAVYLCASSPGLGFAQSSYEQYFGPGTRLTVT.